A single sample gave rise to the 16 T cell receptor beta chains below, sequenced in a study of CD8 T cells in ankylosing spondylitis. Via MiXCR, TCRdb re-called the 5' RACE reads, giving one row per CDR3 protein. The repertoire consists of roughly 250,000 distinct CDR3 sequences, with 8.6% occurring once and the leading ten covering nearly 7%. The specimen was blood, either unsorted or a sorted T cell fraction (not recorded which). The receptors here all came from a male donor with ankylosing spondylitis or in good health (not recorded which).

This clonotype was counted many times. The chain combines TRBV5-1 with TRBJ2-3, with 9 positions matching TRBD2. Germline lookup yields CDR1 SGHRS and CDR2 YFSETQ. The CDR3 is 17 residues long. Losses at the gene ends were 0 bases for V and 4 bases for J; bases not matched to a gene: 9. The CDR3 protein is CASSLVQTSGLPDTQYF. CDR3 coding DNA: TGCGCCAGCAGCTTGGTTCAGACTAGCGGTTTACCAGATACGCAGTATTTT. Using reference TRBV5-1 and TRBJ2-3 for the parts outside the CDR3, the full variable domain is KAGVTQTPRYLIKTRGQQVTLSCSPISGHRSVSWYQQTPGQGLQFLFEYFSETQRNKGNFPGRFSGRQFSNSRSEMNVSTLELGDSALYLCASSLVQTSGLPDTQYFGPGTRLTVL.

At least ten counts were recorded for this clonotype. J is TRBJ2-1 and V is TRBV20-1; D may be TRBD2 (6 bases). V lost 3 bases, J lost 15 bases, and 27 bases lay in between. Germline V CDR1 and CDR2: DFQATT, SNEGSKA (reference sequence). CDR3 length: 15 residues. The CDR3 DNA reads as TGCAGTGCTAGTGAAGGGACTTTTCCCTCACTAACGCGGTTCTTC. It is translated as CSASEGTFPSLTRFF.

This clonotype was seen ten or more times. This chain links TRBV10-3 with TRBJ2-2; D gene unclear. Trimming pared 7 bases from V and 5 bases from J, leaving 8 bases between. The V gene's germline CDR1 is ENHRY and CDR2 SYGVKD. The CDR3 has 12 residues. DNA of the CDR3: TGTGCCATCATGTCCGTGACCGGGGAGCTGTTTTTT. This sequence encodes CAIMSVTGELFF.

This clonotype was seen at least ten times. The rearrangement joins TRBV4-3 to TRBJ2-3; possibly TRBD1 or TRBD2 for D (7 bases each). V was pared by 6 bases and J by 2 bases, with 12 bases between. The CDR3 is 14 residues long. Germline CDR1 LGHNA, CDR2 YSLEER. The CDR3 nucleotides are TGCGCCAGCAGTCAGGGGGGGGACACAGATACGCAGTATTTT. Encoded protein: CASSQGGDTDTQYF.

This clonotype showed up many times. The chain uses TRBV7-6 and TRBJ2-1, with 9 nucleotides matching TRBD1. The V segment lost 3 bases and the J segment 7 bases; nucleotides outside the gene matches: 7. The CDR3 has 15 amino acids. In germline, CDR1 is SGHVS, CDR2 FNYEAQ. CDR3 sequence (DNA): TGTGCCAGCAGCTTGGGACAGGGTATCATTAATGAGCAGTTCTTC. Encoded protein: CASSLGQGIINEQFF. The entire variable domain, with the rest obtained from reference TRBV7-6 and TRBJ2-1, is as follows: GAGVSQSPRYKVTKRGQDVALRCDPISGHVSLYWYRQALGQGPEFLTYFNYEAQQDKSGLPNDRFSAERPEGSISTLTIQRTEQRDSAMYRCASSLGQGIINEQFFGPGTRLTVL.

The table lists this clonotype with many counts. The chain employs TRBV2 and TRBJ1-5; 7 nucleotides match TRBD1. The V and J ends lost 5 bases and 8 bases, in that order; junction bases with no gene match: 9. CDR3 length equals 14 residues. Germline V gives CDR1 SNHLY, CDR2 FYNNEI. Here the CDR3 DNA reads TGTGCCAGCAGTACCACAGGGGAATGGGAGCCCCAGCATTTT. This gives the protein CASSTTGEWEPQHF.

This clonotype was seen at least ten times. The rearrangement links TRBV12-3 or TRBV12-4 to TRBJ2-1; no reliable D call. V was pared by 1 base and J by 10 bases, with 5 bases between. The CDR3 length is 11 residues. Here the CDR3 DNA reads TGTGCCAGCAGTTTAGACGGAGAGCAGTTCTTC. Amino acid sequence: CASSLDGEQFF.

Many counts were recorded for this clonotype. The J gene is TRBJ1-2, the V gene TRBV27; maybe TRBD1 (5 bases). The CDR3 is 14 amino acids. Trimming removed 6 bases at V and 3 bases at J, with 14 bases between. Per the germline V gene, CDR1 is MNHEY and CDR2 is SMNVEV (reference sequence). In DNA, the CDR3 is TGTGCCAGCAGCCTGGGACGAGGGGACTATGGCTACACCTTC. This codes for CASSLGRGDYGYTF.

This clonotype occurred many times. The chain is built from TRBV5-1 and TRBJ1-2; TRBD1 is a possible D gene (6 bases). Trimming pared 1 base from V and 5 bases from J, leaving 12 bases between. CDR1 and CDR2 (germline): SGHRS, YFSETQ. The CDR3 runs to 14 residues. The CDR3 loop reads CASSLNRVDYGYTF. In DNA, the CDR3 is TGCGCCAGCAGCTTGAACAGGGTGGATTATGGCTACACCTTC.

About this clonotype itself: A clone one base away is much larger, so this may be a read error. This chain uses TRBV7-9 with TRBJ2-7; D perhaps matches TRBD2 (6 bases). The CDR3 has 14 residues. Trimming shortened V by 5 bases and J by 3 bases, and 14 bases separated the two germline ends. Germline V gene sequence: CDR1 SEHNR, CDR2 FQNEAQ (reference sequence). DNA for the CDR3: TGTGCCAGCAGCCTTAGCGGACTGGTCTACGAGCAGTACTTC. This encodes CASSLSGLVYEQYF.

This clonotype was observed a handful of times. The chain links TRBV18 to TRBJ2-7; tentatively, D is TRBD1 or TRBD2 (5 bases each). Trimming stripped 3 bases from V and 7 bases from J, with 13 bases between. The CDR3 contains 13 residues. Germline V gene data show CDR1 as KGHSH and CDR2 as LQKENI. In nucleotides, the CDR3 is TGTGCCAGCTCACCGCCCGCCAGGGAGGAGCAGTACTTC. Its protein product is CASSPPAREEQYF.

The chain recombines TRBV19 with TRBJ2-6, with no clear D. CDR1 is LNHDA and CDR2 is SQIVND in the germline V gene (reference sequence). This CDR3 spans 16 amino acids. V lost 5 bases, J lost 4 bases, and 15 bases lay in between. CDR3 DNA: TGTGCCAGTAGTCCAGACGGGTTCTCCGGGGCCAACGTCCTGACTTTC. Translated, it gives CASSPDGFSGANVLTF.

The table lists this clonotype with many counts. This chain links TRBV20-1 with TRBJ2-5; D may be TRBD1 or TRBD2 (6 bases each). Germline V gives CDR1 DFQATT, CDR2 SNEGSKA (reference sequence). CDR3 length: 14 residues. Trimming took 5 bases from V and 4 from J, leaving 17 bases between them. CDR3 in amino acids: CSAPQNKGGETQYF. The CDR3 nucleotides are TGCAGTGCTCCACAGAATAAGGGGGGAGAGACCCAGTACTTC.

Ten or more counts support this clonotype. The gene calls are TRBV5-1 and TRBJ2-2; D remains ambiguous. The CDR3 is 14 residues long. Germline-derived CDR1 and CDR2 are SGHRS and YFSETQ. V lost 2 bases to trimming and J lost 6 bases, with 11 bases between them. CDR3 in amino acids: CASSLQSSAGELFF. CDR3 DNA sequence: TGCGCCAGCAGCTTACAGTCGTCCGCCGGGGAGCTGTTTTTT.

This clonotype was counted ten times or more. The V gene is TRBV6-1, the J gene TRBJ1-6, with 9 bases identical to TRBD1. Germline lookup yields CDR1 MNHNS and CDR2 SASEGT. This CDR3 is 14 amino acids long. V lost 6 bases to trimming and J lost 7 bases; unmatched junction nucleotides: 4. This chain's CDR3 is CASRQDRGNSPLHF. CDR3 nucleotides: TGTGCCAGCAGACAAGACAGGGGGAATTCACCCCTCCACTTT.

The chain is built from TRBV27 and TRBJ1-6, with a weak D call TRBD1 (5 bases). CDR3 length equals 15 residues. The V end lost 5 bases, the J end lost 7 bases, and 15 bases lay between the germline ends. The germline gives CDR1 MNHEY, CDR2 SMNVEV (reference sequence). CDR3: CASSLQGTGNSPLHF. CDR3 DNA sequence: TGTGCCAGCAGTCTCCAGGGCACGGGGAATTCACCCCTCCACTTT.